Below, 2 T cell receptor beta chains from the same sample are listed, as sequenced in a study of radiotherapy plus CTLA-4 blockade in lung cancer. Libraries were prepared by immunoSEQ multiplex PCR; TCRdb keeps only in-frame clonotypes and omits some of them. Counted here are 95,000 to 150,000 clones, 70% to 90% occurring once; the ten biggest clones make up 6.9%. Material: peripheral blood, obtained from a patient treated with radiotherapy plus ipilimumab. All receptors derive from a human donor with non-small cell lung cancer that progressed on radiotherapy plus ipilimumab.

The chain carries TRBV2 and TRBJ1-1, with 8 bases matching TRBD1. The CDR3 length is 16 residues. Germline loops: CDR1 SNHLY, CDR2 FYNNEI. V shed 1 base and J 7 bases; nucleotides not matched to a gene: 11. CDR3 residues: CASSEVQGAGGSEAFF. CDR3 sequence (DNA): TGTGCCAGCAGTGAAGTCCAGGGGGCGGGAGGGAGTGAAGCTTTCTTT.

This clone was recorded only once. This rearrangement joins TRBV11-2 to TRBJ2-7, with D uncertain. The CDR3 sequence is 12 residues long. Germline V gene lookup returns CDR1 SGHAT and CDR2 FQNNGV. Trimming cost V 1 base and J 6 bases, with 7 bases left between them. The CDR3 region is CASSLGVPEQYF. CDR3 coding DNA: TGTGCCAGCAGCTTAGGAGTACCCGAGCAGTACTTC.